The entry below describes one TCR beta chain. Clinical histories supplied by participants themselves formed the basis of cohort assignment. Two negative PCRs, clearance, or symptom resolution had been documented for recovered Cohort 3 donors. Trimming took 0 bases from V and 3 from J, leaving 8 bases between them. Germline V gives CDR1 SEHNR, CDR2 FQNEAQ (reference sequence). This CDR3 spans 14 amino acids. The source of the sample is a study of blood T cell repertoires in COVID-19. Whole-study context: Sources were T cells, B-cell-depleted T cells, or PBMCs; the material itself was cDNA or gDNA.

Sequencing used immunoSEQ multiplex PCR; TCRdb keeps in-frame clones, though not all of them. In the table there are 250,000 to 400,000 clones, about 89% of which are singletons. The V call is TRBV7-9, the J call TRBJ1-2; D gene uncertain. This receptor was obtained from a woman younger than 45 who had recovered from COVID-19. The specimen sequenced was PBMCs or T cells enriched from blood (not recorded which). The CDR3 protein is CASSLAEFYYGYTF. The CDR3 bases are TGTGCCAGCAGCTTAGCGGAGTTCTACTATGGCTACACCTTC.